The present T cell receptor beta chain was sequenced within a study of CD8 T cells in Susac syndrome. Germline V lookup: CDR1 MGHRA, CDR2 YSYEKL. The CDR3 is made up of 15 amino acids. J was trimmed by 3 bases and V by 0 bases; bases with no gene match: 5. Random hexamers were used to reverse transcribe an amount of about 0.45 to 1 ug RNA. One entry per CDR3 protein results from TCRdb running MiXCR on the immunoSEQ multiplex PCR reads. The profile covers about 280,000 distinct CDR3 sequences, with around 84% appearing a single time and approximately 0.12% taken by the ten largest. Source material: CD8+ T cells from PBMCs. The J gene is TRBJ2-7, the V gene TRBV4-1; 7 bases match TRBD2. The receptor comes from a human donor with multiple sclerosis. The CDR3 is CASSQDRRGSYEQYF. Here the CDR3 DNA reads TGCGCCAGCAGCCAAGATAGGCGGGGGAGCTACGAGCAGTACTTC.